This TCR beta chain was captured by sequencing in a study of T cell repertoires in cytomegalovirus infection. One entry per CDR3 protein, called by TCRdb with MiXCR from the reads. Here the sample spans roughly 320,000 distinct CDR3 sequences, 9.5% being singletons. This clonotype was seen a few times. The germline gives CDR1 MNHEY, CDR2 SVGEGT. CDR3 size: 11 residues. V was shortened by 7 bases and J by 8 bases, with 11 bases between the two germline ends. This TCR came from a human donor in good health (CMV status not recorded). Some clones in this sample may be carry-over from other donors' samples. The chain has TRBV6-2 or TRBV6-3 and TRBJ1-2; D is unclear. The sequencing input was PBMCs. CDR3 DNA sequence: TGTGCCAGCAATGACGGTGGGGGCTACACCTTC. Amino acids: CASNDGGGYTF.